The 27 T cell receptor beta chains below all came from one sample that was sequenced in a study of vaccination effects on CD4 cells after COVID-19. Here immunoSEQ multiplex PCR was the method, and the copy in TCRdb shows in-frame clones only, minus some. The table lists fewer than 90,000 clones, over 70% of them singletons, with around 1% in the top ten. Antigen-specific CD4+ T cells expanded by the ViraFEST assay with viral peptide pools were then sequenced. Culturing for around 10 days preceded CD4+ T cell isolation. Two doses of either BNT162b2 or mRNA-1273 were given to each participant. The antigens for these receptors are not known. Sequencing was performed on CD4+ T cells from PBMCs cultured with HCoV-OC43 spike peptides, taken after COVID-19 vaccination. Subset reported: HCoV-OC43 spike overlapping peptide pool stimulation. The receptors originated from a human donor who received a COVID-19 vaccine.

The gene calls are TRBV7-9 and TRBJ1-1; D remains ambiguous. The V end was cut by 1 base, the J end by 1 base, with 7 bases between. The CDR3 has 14 residues. Germline V gene data show CDR1 as SEHNR and CDR2 as FQNEAQ (reference sequence). The CDR3 DNA sequence: TGTGCCAGCAGCTTAGAACAGCCGAACACTGAAGCTTTCTTT. This gives the protein CASSLEQPNTEAFF.

This clone has only a few counts. J is TRBJ2-2 and V is TRBV30, with unresolved D. The V gene lost 2 bases and the J gene lost 4 bases, with 2 bases spanning the gap. The CDR3 runs to 11 residues. The germline CDR1 and CDR2 sequences are GTSNPN and SVGIG (reference sequence). CDR3 amino acids: CAWSSTGELFF. CDR3 nucleotide sequence: TGTGCCTGGAGTTCCACCGGGGAGCTGTTTTTT.

The chain has TRBV5-1 and TRBJ2-3, with 13 bases identical to TRBD2. The germline V gene has CDR1 SGHRS and CDR2 YFSETQ. The CDR3 spans 16 residues. V lost 4 bases and J lost 7; bases outside the gene matches: 9. This CDR3 reads CASSPGTSGVMHTQYF. The CDR3, as DNA: TGCGCCAGCAGCCCCGGGACTAGCGGGGTGATGCATACGCAGTATTTT.

This chain uses TRBV4-1 with TRBJ1-4; TRBD1 agrees at 7 bases. Germline lookup yields CDR1 MGHRA and CDR2 YSYEKL. Trimming cost V 4 bases and J 8 bases; bases outside gene matches: 10. The CDR3 length is 15 residues. This CDR3 reads CASSRARQGKEKLFF. The CDR3 DNA follows: TGCGCCAGCAGCCGAGCAAGACAGGGTAAAGAAAAACTGTTTTTT.

This clone is a singleton in its sample. This chain joins TRBV7-2 and TRBJ1-2; 8 bases match TRBD1. The germline gives CDR1 SGHTA, CDR2 FQGNSA. V gave up 1 base and J gave up 8 bases; unmatched junction bases: 6. The length of the CDR3 is 14 residues. The CDR3: CASSLEWAGGGYTF. Here the CDR3 DNA reads TGTGCCAGCAGCTTAGAATGGGCAGGGGGCGGCTACACCTTC.

This clone was seen a single time. This sequence joins TRBV27 and TRBJ2-2; D tentatively reads TRBD1 or TRBD2 (6 bases each). This CDR3 is 16 amino acids long. V was shortened by 0 bases and J by 5 bases, with 13 bases between the two germline ends. The germline V gene has CDR1 MNHEY and CDR2 SMNVEV (reference sequence). CDR3 nucleotide sequence: TGTGCCAGCAGTTTATCAGGAGGGGGGTGGACCGGGGAGCTGTTTTTT. Encoded protein: CASSLSGGGWTGELFF.

This clone was counted a single time. This chain uses TRBV4-3 with TRBJ2-1, with TRBD2 as a possible D gene (7 bases). The CDR3 consists of 15 residues. V lost 1 base to trimming and J lost 3 bases, with 10 bases between them. The germline CDR1 and CDR2 sequences are LGHNA and YSLEER. The CDR3 reads CASSQGGGIYNEQFF. Here the CDR3 DNA reads TGCGCCAGCAGCCAAGGGGGGGGCATCTACAATGAGCAGTTCTTC.

The V and J genes are TRBV1 and TRBJ1-5. TRBV1 has pseudogene status. The CDR3 has 17 amino acids. The CDR3 DNA reads as TGCACCAGCAGTGGGGGTCCCGCACTGTGTAGCAATCAGCCCCAGCATTTT. Amino acids: CTSSGGPALCSNQPQHF.

The chain is built from TRBV19 and TRBJ1-5, with D perhaps TRBD1 (6 bases). Trimming removed 5 bases from V and 5 bases from J, with 16 bases in between. This CDR3 region has 15 residues. Germline V gene data show CDR1 as LNHDA and CDR2 as SQIVND (reference sequence). CDR3 sequence reads: CASSWTVADYQPQHF. The CDR3 DNA sequence: TGTGCCAGTAGTTGGACAGTGGCGGATTATCAGCCCCAGCATTTT.

This clone has more than one count but fewer than ten. This sequence joins TRBV7-3 and TRBJ1-6; 7 nucleotides line up with TRBD1. The CDR3 is 14 amino acids. Trimming cost V 2 bases and J 7 bases; bases outside gene matches: 2. CDR1 and CDR2 from the germline V gene are SGHTA and FQGTGA. The CDR3, as DNA: TGTGCCAGCAGCTTATCGACAGGGAATTCACCCCTCCACTTT. Amino acid sequence: CASSLSTGNSPLHF.

The rearrangement joins TRBV7-2 to TRBJ2-5, with 9 positions matching TRBD1. Germline-derived CDR1 and CDR2 are SGHTA and FQGNSA. Losses at the gene ends were 3 bases for V and 4 bases for J; bases not matched to a gene: 6. This CDR3 contains 15 residues. The CDR3 coding sequence is TGTGCCAGCAGCTTCGCTGGACAGGGGTTAGAGACCCAGTACTTC. This codes for CASSFAGQGLETQYF.

The chain is built from TRBV9 and TRBJ2-2; the match to TRBD1 covers 8 bases. The J segment lost 7 bases and the V segment lost 3 bases, leaving 8 bases of the junction unmatched. Germline CDR1 SGDLS, CDR2 YYNGEE. The CDR3 loop spans 15 amino acids. CDR3 sequence reads: CASSATGGSVGELFF. The CDR3 nucleotides are TGTGCCAGCAGCGCAACAGGGGGTTCCGTCGGGGAGCTGTTTTTT.

The chain combines TRBV3-1 (or the pseudogene TRBV3-2) with TRBJ1-1, with D uncertain. Germline CDR1 reads LGHDT; CDR2 reads YNNKEL (reference sequence). This CDR3 has 13 amino acids. V lost 3 bases, J lost 0 bases, and 5 bases lay in between. The CDR3 region has the DNA TGTGCCAGCAGCCAGACTGTGAACACTGAAGCTTTCTTT. Encoded protein: CASSQTVNTEAFF.

J is TRBJ1-6 and V is TRBV5-1, with D possibly being TRBD1 (5 bases). This CDR3 region has 14 residues. V was trimmed by 2 bases and J by 10 bases, leaving 13 bases between them. From germline, CDR1 is SGHRS and CDR2 YFSETQ. In DNA, the CDR3 is TGCGCCAGCAGCTTTGGGGACGTTGAGTCACCCCTCCACTTT. Amino acid sequence: CASSFGDVESPLHF.

This clone was recorded a few times. This chain connects TRBV6-2 or TRBV6-3 to TRBJ2-5; a weak D match, TRBD2 (6 bases). The V end was cut by 6 bases, the J end by 5 bases, with 16 bases between. The CDR3 loop spans 14 amino acids. Germline assignment: CDR1 MNHEY and CDR2 SVGEGT. CDR3 DNA sequence: TGTGCCAGCAGCCGCGCGACTAGTCCGGAGACCCAGTACTTC. Translation: CASSRATSPETQYF.

The table lists this clone with a count of one. The V call is TRBV30, the J call TRBJ2-3; 8 bases map to TRBD2. Germline values: CDR1 GTSNPN, CDR2 SVGIG (reference sequence). The CDR3 loop spans 13 amino acids. With 4 bases clipped from V and 2 bases from J, the junction kept 2 bases outside the gene matches. The CDR3 here is CAWTTSATDTQYF. In nucleotides, the CDR3 is TGTGCCTGGACGACTAGCGCCACAGATACGCAGTATTTT. The full variable domain, completed using reference TRBV30 and TRBJ2-3, is SQTIHQWPATLVQPVGSPLSLECTVEGTSNPNLYWYRQAAGRGLQLLFYSVGIGQISSEVPQNLSASRPQDRQFILSSKKLLLSDSGFYLCAWTTSATDTQYFGPGTRLTVL.

The CDR3 loop is CASSSGTEQYV. CDR3 in DNA: TGTGCCAGCAGTTCCGGGACCGAGCAGTACGTC. This sequence joins TRBV6-5 and TRBJ2-7; D could derive from TRBD1 or TRBD2 (5 bases each). V lost 4 bases and J lost 6, with 7 bases in between. CDR1 is MNHEY, CDR2 SVGAGI, per germline. The CDR3 runs 11 residues.

V gene TRBV3-1 (or the pseudogene TRBV3-2) combines with J gene TRBJ1-5, with D possibly matching TRBD1 (5 bases). This CDR3 has 15 amino acids. Germline CDR1 LGHDT, CDR2 YNNKEL (reference sequence). V gave up 4 bases and J gave up 5 bases, with 15 bases separating them. CDR3 sequence (DNA): TGTGCCAGCAGCCGTGGGGCAAATACGGATCAGCCCCAGCATTTT. Its translation is CASSRGANTDQPQHF.

This clone was counted once. This chain connects TRBV18 to TRBJ2-1; perhaps TRBD1 as D (5 bases). Germline loops: CDR1 KGHSH, CDR2 LQKENI. V shed 0 bases and J shed 7 bases, with 10 bases lying between them. This CDR3 is built from 14 residues. The CDR3 DNA follows: TGTGCCAGCTCACCACCGTACAGGACGAATGAGCAGTTCTTC. It yields the protein CASSPPYRTNEQFF.

This clone appeared once. The rearrangement joins TRBV24-1 to TRBJ2-1; tentative D call: TRBD1 (5 bases). Germline CDR1 KGHDR, CDR2 SFDVKD. CDR3 size: 14 residues. Trimming removed 1 base at V and 9 bases at J, with 12 bases between. The CDR3 nucleotides are TGTGCCACCAGTGATTTAAGGGGAACCGGTGAGCAGTTCTTC. Translation: CATSDLRGTGEQFF.

The chain employs TRBV6-5 and TRBJ2-7; D unresolved. The V gene's germline CDR1 is MNHEY and CDR2 SVGAGI. Trimming pared 2 bases from V and 3 bases from J, leaving 8 bases between. The CDR3 is 13 amino acids. The DNA of the CDR3 is TGTGCCAGCAGTTACCGGGCGAACTACGAGCAGTACGTC. It specifies CASSYRANYEQYV.

The chain employs TRBV5-5 and TRBJ2-2, with unresolved D. This CDR3 is 15 amino acids long. CDR1 is SGHKS and CDR2 is YYEKEE in the germline V gene (reference sequence). Trimming took 4 bases from V and 0 from J, leaving 10 bases between them. CDR3: CASSPMDPNTGELFF. The CDR3 coding sequence is TGTGCCAGCAGCCCGATGGATCCGAACACCGGGGAGCTGTTTTTT.

V and J are TRBV30 and TRBJ2-3, with D unclear. The V gene's germline CDR1 is GTSNPN and CDR2 SVGIG (reference sequence). The ends were cut back, 4 bases at V and 6 bases at J, with 8 bases in the middle. The CDR3 is 11 amino acids. CDR3 region: CAWMETDTQYF. The CDR3, as DNA: TGTGCCTGGATGGAGACGGATACGCAGTATTTT.

The V gene is TRBV15, the J gene TRBJ2-5; D possibly corresponds to TRBD1 (6 bases). The germline V and J ends were trimmed by 1 base and 5 bases, with 14 bases remaining between them. CDR1 is LNHNV, CDR2 YYDKDF, per germline (reference sequence). The CDR3 length is 15 residues. As DNA, the CDR3 is TGTGCCACCAGCAGAGGCCGCGGACAGATGGAGACCCAGTACTTC. Protein: CATSRGRGQMETQYF.

The chain couples TRBV6-5 to TRBJ2-2; the D is unclear. Germline V gene data show CDR1 as MNHEY and CDR2 as SVGAGI. V was trimmed by 6 bases and J by 1 base, leaving 3 bases between them. The CDR3 totals 12 residues. CDR3: CASSENTGELFF. The CDR3 coding sequence is TGTGCCAGCAGCGAGAACACCGGGGAGCTGTTTTTT.

The V gene is TRBV5-1, the J gene TRBJ2-1, with D unresolved. Germline V gene lookup returns CDR1 SGHRS and CDR2 YFSETQ. This CDR3 is 20 amino acids long. Trimming took off 1 base at V and 1 base at J, with 24 bases between the two ends. In nucleotides, the CDR3 is TGCGCCAGCAGCTTGTTGGGCGCTGGTGGGTCTCTGGGGTCCTACAATGAGCAGTTCTTC. It specifies CASSLLGAGGSLGSYNEQFF. Combining the CDR3 with reference TRBV5-1 and TRBJ2-1 gives the whole variable domain KAGVTQTPRYLIKTRGQQVTLSCSPISGHRSVSWYQQTPGQGLQFLFEYFSETQRNKGNFPGRFSGRQFSNSRSEMNVSTLELGDSALYLCASSLLGAGGSLGSYNEQFFGPGTRLTVL.

The CDR3 region is CATTQGSGANVLTF. CDR3 in DNA: TGTGCCACCACCCAGGGTTCCGGGGCCAACGTCCTGACTTTC. This sequence joins TRBV24-1 and TRBJ2-6; tentative D call: TRBD1 (5 bases). The CDR3 is 14 residues long. Trimming stripped 8 bases from V and 4 bases from J, with 11 bases between. The V gene's germline CDR1 is KGHDR and CDR2 SFDVKD.